This T cell receptor (beta chain) emerged from a study of blood T cell repertoires in COVID-19. About the research overall: T cells, B-cell-depleted T cells, or PBMCs provided the cDNA or gDNA that served as material.

Under the authors' procedure: Nucleated cell number was recorded as an estimate derived from reference gene primer amplification. The method was immunoSEQ multiplex PCR; TCRdb's version includes in-frame clones alone and lacks a portion of them. That table gives V, J and clone size, and the DNA gave D and trimming. The sample has some 200,000 clones; around 81% are singletons. Losses at the gene ends were 2 bases for V and 2 bases for J; bases not matched to a gene: 4. The CDR3 totals 16 residues. CDR1 and CDR2 (germline): SGHTA, FQGTGA. This receptor was obtained from a woman in her twenties or thirties who had recovered from COVID-19. This chain links TRBV7-3 with TRBJ2-2, with 8 bases matching TRBD1. Source material: peripheral blood. CDR3 coding DNA: TGTGCCAGCAGCTTACTTGGACAGGGTAACACCGGGGAGCTGTTTTTT. It specifies CASSLLGQGNTGELFF.